The clone carrying this T cell receptor beta chain is medium-sized (0.01 to 0.1%) within its sample. The data were taken from a study of T and B cells in COVID-19 patients. Germline V gene sequence: CDR1 LNHDA, CDR2 SQIVND (reference sequence). The CDR3 length is 12 residues. Germline trimming cut 4 bases from V and 6 bases from J; bases unmatched to any gene: 2. From blood, about 240-550 ng of genomic DNA served as TRB template. Multiplex PCR with BIOMED2 TRB-A/B primer pools amplified TRB rearrangements. TCRdb recomputed calls from the multiplex PCR reads with MiXCR, one row per CDR3 protein. This sample has 10,000 or so distinct CDR3 sequences, with around 30% found just once.

This sequence joins TRBV19 and TRBJ2-7; 8 bases match TRBD1. The TCR was taken from a human donor with active COVID-19. Sequencing input: blood. CDR3 in DNA: TGTGCCAGTAGTACCGACAGGGGCGAGCAGTACTTC. Translation: CASSTDRGEQYF.